The next 9 T cell receptor beta chains were all read from a single sample in a study of T cells in Graves' hyperthyroidism and ophthalmopathy. Researchers amplified the TCR beta CDR3 regions from RNA transcripts. First-round RT-PCR targeting the TCR CDR3 was performed with the HTBI primer set. TCRdb analysed the multiplex PCR reads with MiXCR anew, one entry per CDR3 protein. The sample has 700,000 to 950,000 distinct CDR3 sequences; 30% to 40% are singletons. Material for sequencing was blood. The receptors derive from a woman aged 35 to 49 with Graves' hyperthyroidism.

The sample holds many counts of this clonotype. The chain is built from TRBV7-9 and TRBJ1-2, with a possible D match to TRBD1 (6 bases). From germline, CDR1 is SEHNR and CDR2 FQNEAQ (reference sequence). V was shortened by 5 bases and J by 5 bases, with 15 bases between the two germline ends. This CDR3 contains 14 residues. CDR3 nucleotides: TGTGCCAGCAGCCATACAGGGTTGTGGTATGGCTACACCTTC. Its protein product is CASSHTGLWYGYTF.

This clonotype showed up many times. J is TRBJ1-1 and V is TRBV5-1; D call uncertain. Germline CDR1 is SGHRS and CDR2 is YFSETQ. The ends were cut back, 1 base at V and 8 bases at J, with 12 bases in the middle. The CDR3 totals 13 residues. CDR3 coding DNA: TGCGCCAGCAGCTTGTTCATGGACGGAGAAGCTTTCTTT. It yields the protein CASSLFMDGEAFF.

V usage is TRBV5-1 and J usage is TRBJ2-2; 7 nucleotides line up with TRBD2. Unmatched junction bases numbered 13, after V lost 4 bases and J lost 7 bases. The CDR3 is 16 residues long. The germline CDR1 and CDR2 sequences are SGHRS and YFSETQ. CDR3 amino acids: CASSQEVWGGSGELFF. CDR3 DNA: TGCGCCAGCAGCCAAGAGGTTTGGGGGGGAAGCGGGGAGCTGTTTTTT.

The V and J genes are TRBV19 and TRBJ1-1; D unclear. Germline CDR1 LNHDA, CDR2 SQIVND (reference sequence). The CDR3 is 13 residues long. The ends were cut back, 4 bases at V and 3 bases at J, with 9 bases in the middle. CDR3 sequence (DNA): TGTGCCAGTAGTAAGGGCGAGGACACTGAAGCTTTCTTT. Protein product: CASSKGEDTEAFF.

This clonotype was found many times. The rearrangement links TRBV7-2 to TRBJ2-5; 7 nucleotides line up with TRBD1. CDR3 length: 15 amino acids. The V and J ends lost 5 bases and 2 bases, in that order; junction bases with no gene match: 8. The germline gives CDR1 SGHTA, CDR2 FQGNSA. The CDR3 nucleotides are TGTGCCAGCAGCCAAAGCCGACAGGGTCAAGAGACCCAGTACTTC. Translation gives CASSQSRQGQETQYF.

The chain couples TRBV19 to TRBJ1-5; D gene uncertain. Germline V gives CDR1 LNHDA, CDR2 SQIVND (reference sequence). V lost 6 bases and J lost 5, with 14 bases in between. The CDR3 runs to 14 residues. The CDR3 loop is CASREGLGDQPQHF. DNA of the CDR3: TGTGCCAGTAGGGAGGGTTTGGGCGATCAGCCCCAGCATTTT. The full variable domain, its missing parts supplied by reference TRBV19 and TRBJ1-5, is DGGITQSPKYLFRKEGQNVTLSCEQNLNHDAMYWYRQDPGQGLRLIYYSQIVNDFQKGDIAEGYSVSREKKESFPLTVTSAQKNPTAFYLCASREGLGDQPQHFGDGTRLSIL.

This clonotype was seen at least ten times. The chain uses TRBV7-9 and TRBJ1-2; D is uncertain. This CDR3 comprises 13 residues. CDR1 and CDR2 from the germline V gene are SEHNR and FQNEAQ (reference sequence). Trimming removed 5 bases at V and 8 bases at J, with 15 bases between. Here the CDR3 reads CASSQRTEGGYTF. The DNA of the CDR3 is TGTGCCAGCAGCCAACGGACGGAAGGAGGCTACACCTTC.

This clonotype was observed many times. This chain joins TRBV7-9 and TRBJ1-5; 8 positions agree with TRBD1. After removal of 11 bases from V and 0 bases from J, the junction contained 9 bases not matched to a gene. Germline CDR1 SEHNR, CDR2 FQNEAQ (reference sequence). The CDR3 runs 15 residues. The CDR3 is CAWGQDGNSNQPQHF. CDR3 nucleotides: TGTGCCTGGGGACAGGACGGTAATAGCAATCAGCCCCAGCATTTT.

This clonotype was counted a single time. The gene calls are TRBV19 and TRBJ2-7; TRBD1 is a possible D gene (7 bases). Between the trimmed V and J ends, which lost 6 bases and 2 bases, there was a span of 17 bases. The germline gives CDR1 LNHDA, CDR2 SQIVND (reference sequence). The CDR3 covers 15 residues. CDR3 DNA sequence: TGTGCCAGTAGCACCACCGCGGGACAGACCTACGAGCAGTACTTC. This sequence encodes CASSTTAGQTYEQYF.